Following are 10 T cell receptor beta chains from one sample sequenced in a study of immune heterogeneity within non-small cell lung tumors. Amplification of TCR beta CDR3 was performed by multiplex PCR with 32 V and 13 J primers. One entry per CDR3 protein, called by TCRdb with MiXCR from the multiplex PCR reads. The table lists about 2,000 distinct CDR3 sequences, 25% to 30% of them singletons. Genomic DNA extracted from bulk tumor tissue served as template. A total of roughly 600 ng was used per sample. Primary tumors were biopsied several times each, far apart, intraoperatively. Enrolled patients presented with newly diagnosed, previously untreated non-small cell lung cancer and underwent curative surgery. Input material: lung tumor tissue. The receptor source for this set is a man between 60 and 70 years old with non-small cell lung cancer.

The chain carries TRBV9 and TRBJ2-7; TRBD1 matches at 9 bases. Germline-derived CDR1 and CDR2 are SGDLS and YYNGEE. V gave up 4 bases and J gave up 4 bases; unmatched junction bases: 9. The CDR3 is 15 amino acids. The CDR3 loop reads CASSPPGQGVYEQYF. CDR3 in DNA: TGTGCCAGCAGCCCCCCGGGACAGGGTGTTTACGAGCAGTACTTC. Together with reference TRBV9 and TRBJ2-7, the CDR3 gives the full variable domain: DSGVTQTPKHLITATGQRVTLRCSPRSGDLSVYWYQQSLDQGLQFLIQYYNGEERAKGNILERFSAQQFPDLHSELNLSSLELGDSALYFCASSPPGQGVYEQYFGPGTRLTVT.

This clonotype is medium-sized in the sample. CDR3 DNA: TGTGCCAGCTCACCATCAGGGACGGGGACTGAAGCTTTCTTT. Translated, it gives CASSPSGTGTEAFF. The chain recombines TRBV18 with TRBJ1-1, with D possibly matching TRBD1 (5 bases). V was cut by 2 bases and J by 5 bases, with 12 bases left in between. The CDR3 covers 14 residues. Per the germline V gene, CDR1 is KGHSH and CDR2 is LQKENI.

Sample share makes this clonotype medium-sized. The J gene is TRBJ1-4, the V gene TRBV30; D unclear. Germline V gene data show CDR1 as GTSNPN and CDR2 as SVGIG (reference sequence). V was trimmed by 1 base and J by 3 bases, leaving 3 bases between them. The CDR3 is 12 residues long. CDR3 DNA: TGTGCCTGGAGTGAAGCTAATGAAAAACTGTTTTTT. Translating it yields CAWSEANEKLFF. The full variable domain, its missing parts supplied by reference TRBV30 and TRBJ1-4, is SQTIHQWPATLVQPVGSPLSLECTVEGTSNPNLYWYRQAAGRGLQLLFYSVGIGQISSEVPQNLSASRPQDRQFILSSKKLLLSDSGFYLCAWSEANEKLFFGSGTQLSVL.

Judged by abundance, this clonotype is large. The chain joins TRBV28 to TRBJ1-1; tentatively, D is TRBD1 (6 bases). The CDR3 is made up of 15 amino acids. The germline V gene encodes CDR1 MDHEN and CDR2 SYDVKM. The V end was cut by 6 bases, the J end by 2 bases, with 16 bases between. The CDR3, as DNA: TGTGCCAGCAGGATACGGGGGCGTTTAAACACTGAAGCTTTCTTT. It codes for CASRIRGRLNTEAFF.

This clonotype is labeled as medium-sized. The chain combines TRBV18 with TRBJ1-1; 7 nucleotides align to TRBD1. The CDR3 is 15 residues long. Trimming cost V 3 bases and J 4 bases; bases outside gene matches: 8. Germline V lookup: CDR1 KGHSH, CDR2 LQKENI. The CDR3 loop reads CASSPPYRGSTEAFF. DNA of the CDR3: TGTGCCAGCTCACCCCCGTACAGGGGAAGCACTGAAGCTTTCTTT.

This clonotype is judged medium-sized. This chain joins TRBV5-1 and TRBJ2-3; 9 bases are shared with TRBD2. Germline CDR1 and CDR2: SGHRS and YFSETQ. The CDR3 is 16 residues long. J lost 3 bases, V lost 3 bases, and 8 bases had no gene match. DNA of the CDR3: TGCGCCAGCAGCTCCCCGCGGGAGGGCTTTACAGATACGCAGTATTTT. Translation: CASSSPREGFTDTQYF.

The chain has TRBV29-1 and TRBJ2-5; D call uncertain. The germline V and J ends were trimmed by 3 bases and 7 bases, with 15 bases remaining between them. CDR3 length equals 13 residues. The germline V gene encodes CDR1 SQVTM and CDR2 ANQGSEA. CDR3 amino acids: CSVDFPGLVTQYF. For the CDR3, the DNA is TGCAGCGTTGACTTTCCCGGGTTAGTGACCCAGTACTTC.

This clonotype was observed a handful of times. This rearrangement joins TRBV18 to TRBJ1-1; D possibly corresponds to TRBD1 (5 bases). V gave up 3 bases and J gave up 5 bases, with 16 bases separating them. This CDR3 has 15 amino acids. Germline assignment: CDR1 KGHSH and CDR2 LQKENI. CDR3 nucleotides: TGTGCCAGCTCACCGATGCAGGGCAAGGGGACTGAAGCTTTCTTT. It encodes CASSPMQGKGTEAFF.

Relative to its sample, this clonotype is medium-sized. V gene TRBV18 combines with J gene TRBJ2-3; D might be TRBD1 (5 bases). The germline CDR1 and CDR2 sequences are KGHSH and LQKENI. This CDR3 spans 12 amino acids. V lost 1 base, J lost 8 bases, and 7 bases lay in between. The chain's CDR3 is CASSPLGVTQYF. The DNA for the CDR3 is TGTGCCAGCTCACCACTAGGGGTTACGCAGTATTTT.

In the case of this clonotype: This sequence may be a read error, since a much larger clone differs from it by one base. V is TRBV11-3 and J is TRBJ2-1; 9 bases line up with TRBD2. There are 13 residues in the CDR3. Per the germline V gene, CDR1 is SGHNT and CDR2 is YENEEA. The CDR3 DNA sequence: TGTTCCAGCAGGGGGGCTAGCGGGGACGAGCAGTTCTTC. Translated, it gives CSSRGASGDEQFF.